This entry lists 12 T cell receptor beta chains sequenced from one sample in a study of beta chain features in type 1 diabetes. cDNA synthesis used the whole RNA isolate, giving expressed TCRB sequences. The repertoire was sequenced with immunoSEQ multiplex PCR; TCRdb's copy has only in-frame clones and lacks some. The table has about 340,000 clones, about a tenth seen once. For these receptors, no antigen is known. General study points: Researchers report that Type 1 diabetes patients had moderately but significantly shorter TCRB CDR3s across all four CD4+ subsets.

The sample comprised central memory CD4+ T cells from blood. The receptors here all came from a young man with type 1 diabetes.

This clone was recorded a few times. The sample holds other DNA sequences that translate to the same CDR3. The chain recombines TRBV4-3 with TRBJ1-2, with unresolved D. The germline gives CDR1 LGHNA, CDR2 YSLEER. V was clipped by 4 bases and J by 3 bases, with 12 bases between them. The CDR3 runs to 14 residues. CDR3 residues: CASSPLAGDYGYTF. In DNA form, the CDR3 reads TGCGCCAGCAGCCCCCTGGCAGGAGACTATGGCTACACCTTC.

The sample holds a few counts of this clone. The CDR3 loop reads CASSISRNTEAFF. For the CDR3, the DNA is TGTGCCAGCAGCATTAGTAGGAACACTGAAGCTTTCTTT. This chain links TRBV11-2 with TRBJ1-1; D not resolved. The CDR3 contains 13 residues. Germline CDR1 is SGHAT and CDR2 is FQNNGV. V was clipped by 5 bases and J by 1 base, with 8 bases between them.

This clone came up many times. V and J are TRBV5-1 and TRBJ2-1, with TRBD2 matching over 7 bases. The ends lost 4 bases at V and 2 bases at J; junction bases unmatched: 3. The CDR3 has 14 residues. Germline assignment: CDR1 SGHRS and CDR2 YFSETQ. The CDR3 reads CASSGGTTYNEQFF. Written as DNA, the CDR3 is TGCGCCAGCAGCGGGGGGACTACCTACAATGAGCAGTTCTTC.

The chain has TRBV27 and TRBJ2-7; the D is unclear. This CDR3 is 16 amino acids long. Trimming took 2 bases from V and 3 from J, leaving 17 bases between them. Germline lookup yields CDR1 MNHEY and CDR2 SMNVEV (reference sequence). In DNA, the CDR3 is TGTGCCAGCAGTTTAAGAAGCACTCCGCCTTACTACGAGCAGTACTTC. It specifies CASSLRSTPPYYEQYF.

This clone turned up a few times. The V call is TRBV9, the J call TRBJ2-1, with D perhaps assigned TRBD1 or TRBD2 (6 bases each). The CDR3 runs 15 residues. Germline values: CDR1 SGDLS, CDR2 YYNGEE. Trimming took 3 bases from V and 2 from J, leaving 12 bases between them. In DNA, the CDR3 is TGTGCCAGCAGCGGACGGGGGCCGGCCTACAATGAGCAGTTCTTC. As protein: CASSGRGPAYNEQFF.

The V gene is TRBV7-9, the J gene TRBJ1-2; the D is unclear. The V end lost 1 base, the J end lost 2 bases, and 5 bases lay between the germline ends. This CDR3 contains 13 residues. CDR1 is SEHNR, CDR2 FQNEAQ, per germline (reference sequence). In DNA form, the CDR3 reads TGTGCCAGCAGCTTAGAACCGAACTATGGCTACACCTTC. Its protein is CASSLEPNYGYTF. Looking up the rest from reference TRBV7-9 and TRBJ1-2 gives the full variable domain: DTGVSQNPRHKITKRGQNVTFRCDPISEHNRLYWYRQTLGQGPEFLTYFQNEAQLEKSRLLSDRFSAERPKGSFSTLEIQRTEQGDSAMYLCASSLEPNYGYTFGSGTRLTVV.

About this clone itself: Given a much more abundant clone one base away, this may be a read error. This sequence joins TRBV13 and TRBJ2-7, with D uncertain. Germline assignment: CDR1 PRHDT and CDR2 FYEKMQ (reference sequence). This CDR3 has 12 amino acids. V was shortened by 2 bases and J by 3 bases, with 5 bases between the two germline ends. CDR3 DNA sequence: TGTGCCAGCAGCTTAACGGGCTACGAGCAGTACTTC. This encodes CASSLTGYEQYF. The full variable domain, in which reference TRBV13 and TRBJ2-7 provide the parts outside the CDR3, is AAGVIQSPRHLIKEKRETATLKCYPIPRHDTVYWYQQGPGQDPQFLISFYEKMQSDKGSIPDRFSAQQFSDYHSELNMSSLELGDSALYFCASSLTGYEQYFGPGTRLTVT.

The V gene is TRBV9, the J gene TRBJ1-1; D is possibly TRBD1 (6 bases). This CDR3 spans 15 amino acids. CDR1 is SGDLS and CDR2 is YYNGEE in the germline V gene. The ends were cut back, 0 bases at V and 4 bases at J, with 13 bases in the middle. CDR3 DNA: TGTGCCAGCAGCGTAGTCTCAGGGGCGCCCACTGAAGCTTTCTTT. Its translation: CASSVVSGAPTEAFF.

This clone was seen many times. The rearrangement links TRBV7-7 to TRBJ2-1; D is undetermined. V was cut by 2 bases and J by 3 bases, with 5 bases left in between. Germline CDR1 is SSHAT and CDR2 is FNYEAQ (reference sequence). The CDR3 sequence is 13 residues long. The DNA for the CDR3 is TGTGCCAGCAGCTTAAACGGCTACAATGAGCAGTTCTTC. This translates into CASSLNGYNEQFF.

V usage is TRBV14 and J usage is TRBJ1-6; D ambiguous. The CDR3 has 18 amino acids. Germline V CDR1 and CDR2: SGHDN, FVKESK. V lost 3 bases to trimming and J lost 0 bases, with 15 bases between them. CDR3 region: CASSHPTGSSSYNSPLHF. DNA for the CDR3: TGTGCCAGCAGCCACCCCACGGGATCCAGCTCCTATAATTCACCCCTCCACTTT.

The CDR3 loop is CASSLGQGEAGANVLTF. The DNA of the CDR3 is TGTGCCAGCAGCTTGGGACAGGGAGAAGCTGGGGCCAACGTCCTGACTTTC. The chain is built from TRBV5-4 and TRBJ2-6; 7 bases line up with TRBD1. Germline V gene data show CDR1 as SGHNT and CDR2 as YYREEE (reference sequence). With V trimmed by 0 bases and J by 2 bases, 5 bases remained unmatched. The CDR3 covers 17 residues.

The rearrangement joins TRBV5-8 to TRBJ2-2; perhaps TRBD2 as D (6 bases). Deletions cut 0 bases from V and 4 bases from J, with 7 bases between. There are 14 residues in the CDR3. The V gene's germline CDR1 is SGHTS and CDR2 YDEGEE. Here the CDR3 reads CASSLAGGTGELFF. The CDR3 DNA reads TGTGCCAGCAGCTTGGCCGGGGGCACCGGGGAGCTGTTTTTT.